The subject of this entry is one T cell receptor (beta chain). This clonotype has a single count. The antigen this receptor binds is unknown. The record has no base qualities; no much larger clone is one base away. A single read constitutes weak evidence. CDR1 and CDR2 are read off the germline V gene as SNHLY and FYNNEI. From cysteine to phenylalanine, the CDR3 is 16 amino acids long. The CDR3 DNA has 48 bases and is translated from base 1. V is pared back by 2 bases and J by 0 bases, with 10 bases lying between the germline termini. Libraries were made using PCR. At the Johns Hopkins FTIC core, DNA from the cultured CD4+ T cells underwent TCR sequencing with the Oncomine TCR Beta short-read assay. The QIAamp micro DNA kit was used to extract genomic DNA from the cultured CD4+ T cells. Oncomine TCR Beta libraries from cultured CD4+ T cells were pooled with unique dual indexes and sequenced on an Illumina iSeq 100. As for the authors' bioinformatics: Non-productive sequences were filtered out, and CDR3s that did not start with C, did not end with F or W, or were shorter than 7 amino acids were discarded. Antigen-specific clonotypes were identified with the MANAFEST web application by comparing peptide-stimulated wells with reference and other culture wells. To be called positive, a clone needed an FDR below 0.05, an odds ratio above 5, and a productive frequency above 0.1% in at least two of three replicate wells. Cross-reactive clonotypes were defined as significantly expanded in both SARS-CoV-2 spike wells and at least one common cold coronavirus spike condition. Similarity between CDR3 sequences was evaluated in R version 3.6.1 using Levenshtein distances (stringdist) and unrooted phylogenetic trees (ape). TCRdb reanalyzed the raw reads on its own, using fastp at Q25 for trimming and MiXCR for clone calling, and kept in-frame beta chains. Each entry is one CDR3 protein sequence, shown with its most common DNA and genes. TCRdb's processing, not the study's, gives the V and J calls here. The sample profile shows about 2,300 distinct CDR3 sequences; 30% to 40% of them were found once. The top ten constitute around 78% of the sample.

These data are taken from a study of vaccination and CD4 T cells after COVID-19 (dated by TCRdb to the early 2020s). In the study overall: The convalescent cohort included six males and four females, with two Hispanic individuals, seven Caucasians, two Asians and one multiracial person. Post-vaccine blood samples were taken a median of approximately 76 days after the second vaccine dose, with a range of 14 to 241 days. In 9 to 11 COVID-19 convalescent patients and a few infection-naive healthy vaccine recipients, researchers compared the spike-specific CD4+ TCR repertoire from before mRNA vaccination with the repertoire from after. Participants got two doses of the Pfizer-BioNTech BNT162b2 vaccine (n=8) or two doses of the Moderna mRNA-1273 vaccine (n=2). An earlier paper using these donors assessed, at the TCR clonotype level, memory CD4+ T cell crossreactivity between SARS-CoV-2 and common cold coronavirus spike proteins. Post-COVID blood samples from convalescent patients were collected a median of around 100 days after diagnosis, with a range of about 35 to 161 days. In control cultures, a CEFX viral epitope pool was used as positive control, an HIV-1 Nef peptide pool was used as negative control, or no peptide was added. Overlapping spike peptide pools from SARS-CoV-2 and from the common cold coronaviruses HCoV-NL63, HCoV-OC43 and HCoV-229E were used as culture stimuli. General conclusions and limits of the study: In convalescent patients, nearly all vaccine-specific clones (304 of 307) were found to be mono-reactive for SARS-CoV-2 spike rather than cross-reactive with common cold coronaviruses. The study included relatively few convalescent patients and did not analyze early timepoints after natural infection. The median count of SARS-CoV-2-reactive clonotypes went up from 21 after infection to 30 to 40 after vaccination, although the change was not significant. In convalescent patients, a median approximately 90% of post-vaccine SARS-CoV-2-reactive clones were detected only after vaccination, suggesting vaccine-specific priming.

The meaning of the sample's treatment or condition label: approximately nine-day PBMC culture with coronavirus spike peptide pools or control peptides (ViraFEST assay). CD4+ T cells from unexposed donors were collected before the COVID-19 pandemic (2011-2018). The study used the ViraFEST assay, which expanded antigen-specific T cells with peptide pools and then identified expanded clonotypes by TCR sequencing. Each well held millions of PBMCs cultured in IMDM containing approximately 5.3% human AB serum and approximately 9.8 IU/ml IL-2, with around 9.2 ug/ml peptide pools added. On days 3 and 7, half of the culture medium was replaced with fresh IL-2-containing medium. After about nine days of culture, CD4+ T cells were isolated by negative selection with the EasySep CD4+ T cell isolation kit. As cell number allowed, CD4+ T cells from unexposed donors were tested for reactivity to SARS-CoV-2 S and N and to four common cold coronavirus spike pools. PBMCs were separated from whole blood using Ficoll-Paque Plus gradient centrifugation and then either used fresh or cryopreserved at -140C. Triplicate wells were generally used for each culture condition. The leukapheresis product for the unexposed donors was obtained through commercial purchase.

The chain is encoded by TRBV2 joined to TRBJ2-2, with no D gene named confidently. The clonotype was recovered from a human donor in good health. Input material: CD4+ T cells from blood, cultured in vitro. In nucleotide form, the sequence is TGTGCCAGCAGTGAAATGGGATTGGCGAACACCGGGGAGCTGTTTTTT. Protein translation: CASSEMGLANTGELFF.